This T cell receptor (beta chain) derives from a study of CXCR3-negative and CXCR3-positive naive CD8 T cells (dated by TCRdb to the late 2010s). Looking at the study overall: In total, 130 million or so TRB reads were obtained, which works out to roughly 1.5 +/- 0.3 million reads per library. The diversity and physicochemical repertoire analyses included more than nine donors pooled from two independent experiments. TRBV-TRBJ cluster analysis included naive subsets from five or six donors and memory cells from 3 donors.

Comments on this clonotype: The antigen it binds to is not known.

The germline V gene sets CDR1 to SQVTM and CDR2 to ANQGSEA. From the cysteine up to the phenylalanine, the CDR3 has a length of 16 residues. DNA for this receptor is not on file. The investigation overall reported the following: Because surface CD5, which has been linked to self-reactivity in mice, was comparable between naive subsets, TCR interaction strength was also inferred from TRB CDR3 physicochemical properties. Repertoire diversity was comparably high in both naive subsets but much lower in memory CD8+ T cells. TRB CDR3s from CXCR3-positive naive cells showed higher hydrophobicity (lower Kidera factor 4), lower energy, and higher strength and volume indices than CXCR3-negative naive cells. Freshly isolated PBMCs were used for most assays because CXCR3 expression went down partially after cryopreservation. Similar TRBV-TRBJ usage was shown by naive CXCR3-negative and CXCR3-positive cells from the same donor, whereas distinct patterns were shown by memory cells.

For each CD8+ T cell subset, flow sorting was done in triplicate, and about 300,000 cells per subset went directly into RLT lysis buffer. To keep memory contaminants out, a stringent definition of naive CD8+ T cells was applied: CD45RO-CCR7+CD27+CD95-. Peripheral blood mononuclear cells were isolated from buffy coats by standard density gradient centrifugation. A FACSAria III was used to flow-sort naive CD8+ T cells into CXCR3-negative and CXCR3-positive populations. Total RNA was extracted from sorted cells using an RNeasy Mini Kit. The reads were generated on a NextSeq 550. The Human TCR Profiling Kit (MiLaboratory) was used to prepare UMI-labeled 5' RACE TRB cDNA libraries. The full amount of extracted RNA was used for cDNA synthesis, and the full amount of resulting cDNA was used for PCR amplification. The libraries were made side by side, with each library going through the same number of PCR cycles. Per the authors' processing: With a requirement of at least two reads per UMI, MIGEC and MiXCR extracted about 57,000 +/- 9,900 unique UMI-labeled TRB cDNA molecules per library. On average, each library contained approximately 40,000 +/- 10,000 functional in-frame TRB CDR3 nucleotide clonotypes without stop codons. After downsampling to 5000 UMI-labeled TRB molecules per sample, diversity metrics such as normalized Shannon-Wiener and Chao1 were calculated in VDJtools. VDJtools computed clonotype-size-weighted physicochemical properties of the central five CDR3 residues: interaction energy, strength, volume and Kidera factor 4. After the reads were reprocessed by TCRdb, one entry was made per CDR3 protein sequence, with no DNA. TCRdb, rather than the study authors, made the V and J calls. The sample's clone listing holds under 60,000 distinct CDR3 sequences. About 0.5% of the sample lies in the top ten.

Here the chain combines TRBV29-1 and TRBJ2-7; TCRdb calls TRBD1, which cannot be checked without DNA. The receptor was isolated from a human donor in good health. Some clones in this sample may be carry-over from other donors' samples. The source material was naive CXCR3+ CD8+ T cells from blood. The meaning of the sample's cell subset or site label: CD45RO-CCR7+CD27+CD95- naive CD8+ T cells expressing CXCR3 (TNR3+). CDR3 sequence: CSVEDHLVGVSYEQYF.